Each of the 21 T cell receptor beta chains below was sequenced from the same sample in a study of blood T cells in healthy people across ages. The use of a sample-barcoded 5' primer and a J-beta primer mix characterized a second PCR of roughly 6 to 11 cycles. TCRdb re-called the 5' RACE reads through MiXCR, storing one row per CDR3 protein. The sample lists 1,500,000 or so distinct CDR3 sequences, around 55% seen once, with 5.5% to 8% in the top ten. Material for sequencing was blood. The receptors derive from a man younger than 30 in good health.

J is TRBJ2-5 and V is TRBV20-1; 7 nucleotides agree with TRBD2. The J call may be in error: the DNA end matches TRBJ2-7 better. The CDR3 has 16 residues. Germline-derived CDR1 and CDR2 are DFQATT and SNEGSKA (reference sequence). The CDR3 region has the DNA TGCAGTGCTAGAGACTACACCGACGGACTAGCCTACGAGCAGTACTTC. It yields the protein CSARDYTDGLAYEQYF.

The chain employs TRBV5-1 and TRBJ2-3; 10 bases are shared with TRBD1. The CDR3 covers 16 residues. The germline V gene has CDR1 SGHRS and CDR2 YFSETQ. J lost 4 bases, V lost 5 bases, and 10 bases had no gene match. The CDR3 sequence: CASSTRQGAMSDTQYF. Here the CDR3 DNA reads TGCGCCAGCAGTACAAGACAGGGGGCGATGTCAGATACGCAGTATTTT.

The rearrangement links TRBV6-5 to TRBJ2-7; TRBD1 agrees at 8 bases. V lost 2 bases to trimming and J lost 1 base; unmatched junction nucleotides: 7. Looked up from germline, CDR1 is MNHEY and CDR2 is SVGAGI. The CDR3 runs to 16 residues. The CDR3 loop is CASSYVGTGPSYEQYF. In DNA form, the CDR3 reads TGTGCCAGCAGTTACGTAGGGACAGGCCCTTCCTACGAGCAGTACTTC.

V usage is TRBV2 and J usage is TRBJ2-3, with 7 positions matching TRBD1. The CDR3 consists of 14 residues. The trim removed 8 bases at V and 1 base at J, leaving 6 bases unmatched. Germline V CDR1 and CDR2: SNHLY, FYNNEI. CDR3 residues: CASVRDRRTDTQYF. The CDR3 coding sequence is TGTGCCAGCGTCCGGGACAGACGCACAGATACGCAGTATTTT. The full variable domain, rest sourced from reference TRBV2 and TRBJ2-3, is EPEVTQTPSHQVTQMGQEVILRCVPISNHLYFYWYRQILGQKVEFLVSFYNNEISEKSEIFDDQFSVERPDGSNFTLKIRSTKLEDSAMYFCASVRDRRTDTQYFGPGTRLTVL.

DNA of the CDR3: TGTGCCATCAGTGAGACTTATAGCGGGAGTGTTAATGAGCAGTTCTTC. Its protein is CAISETYSGSVNEQFF. The chain carries TRBV10-3 and TRBJ2-1; 9 bases are shared with TRBD2. V shed 2 bases and J 7 bases; nucleotides not matched to a gene: 9. The CDR3 contains 16 residues. The V gene's germline CDR1 is ENHRY and CDR2 SYGVKD.

This clonotype was counted only a few times. Written as DNA, the CDR3 is TGTGCCAGCAGCTTAGAACCAGGATATGGCTACACCTTC. The encoded protein is CASSLEPGYGYTF. The chain recombines TRBV7-2 with TRBJ1-2; D not resolved. CDR1 and CDR2 (germline): SGHTA, FQGNSA. The CDR3 has 13 residues. V lost 1 base to trimming and J lost 5 bases, with 8 bases between them.

Concerning this clonotype itself: An end of the junction differs from the germline gene, which may be a read error. The V gene is TRBV5-1, the J gene TRBJ2-4; TRBD1 or TRBD2 may be the D gene (7 bases each). The J call may be incorrect, as the DNA end agrees better with TRBJ2-5. Germline-derived CDR1 and CDR2 are SGHRS and YFSETQ. The CDR3 consists of 14 residues. The CDR3 here is CTSSSGGDKETQYF. DNA for the CDR3: TGCACCAGCAGCTCAGGGGGGGACAAGGAGACCCAGTACTTC.

V is TRBV5-1 and J is TRBJ2-1, with D possibly being TRBD2 (6 bases). The DNA end favors TRBJ2-7, so the J call may be wrong. In germline, CDR1 is SGHRS, CDR2 YFSETQ. CDR3 length: 13 residues. CDR3 protein: CASSGGTNNEQYF. The CDR3 nucleotides are TGCGCCAGCAGCGGGGGGACGAACAATGAGCAGTACTTC.

This clonotype has more than one count but fewer than ten. The rearrangement links TRBV25-1 to TRBJ1-1, with D possibly matching TRBD1 (5 bases). Per germline, CDR1 MGHDK and CDR2 SYGVNS. Trimming took off 2 bases at V and 8 bases at J, with 9 bases between the two ends. This CDR3 spans 12 amino acids. The CDR3 nucleotides read TGTGCCAGCAGTGAACGGGGGAGAGAAGCTTTCTTT. Encoded protein: CASSERGREAFF. Complete variable domain (other parts from reference TRBV25-1 and TRBJ1-1): EADIYQTPRYLVIGTGKKITLECSQTMGHDKMYWYQQDPGMELHLIHYSYGVNSTEKGDLSSESTVSRIRTEHFPLTLESARPSHTSQYLCASSERGREAFFGQGTRLTVV.

The genes are TRBV19 and TRBJ1-2; D uncertain. Germline assignment: CDR1 LNHDA and CDR2 SQIVND (reference sequence). The length of the CDR3 is 13 residues. V was pared by 4 bases and J by 3 bases, with 9 bases between. Written as DNA, the CDR3 is TGTGCCAGTAGTACAAACACGGACTATGGCTACACCTTC. Amino acids: CASSTNTDYGYTF.

V usage is TRBV20-1 and J usage is TRBJ1-5; TRBD1 agrees at 7 bases. Germline CDR1 and CDR2: DFQATT and SNEGSKA (reference sequence). CDR3 length: 15 amino acids. V shed 6 bases, J shed 0 bases, and the junction held 8 bases outside the gene matches. The CDR3 coding sequence is TGCAGTGCAAAAGACAGGGTGAATAGCAATCAGCCCCAGCATTTT. Amino acid sequence: CSAKDRVNSNQPQHF.

This chain connects TRBV4-2 to TRBJ1-1, with D perhaps TRBD1 (6 bases). Per the germline V gene, CDR1 is LGHNA and CDR2 is YNFKEQ. Deletions cut 1 base from V and 4 bases from J, with 10 bases between. The CDR3 contains 14 residues. This CDR3 is CASSQGGPGTEAFF. CDR3 DNA sequence: TGTGCCAGCAGCCAAGGGGGGCCGGGCACTGAAGCTTTCTTT.

The chain couples TRBV6-5 to TRBJ1-1, with D uncertain. Per the germline V gene, CDR1 is MNHEY and CDR2 is SVGAGI. This CDR3 is built from 11 residues. V was cut by 2 bases and J by 8 bases, with 6 bases left in between. CDR3 region: CASSYAKEAFF. CDR3 sequence (DNA): TGTGCCAGCAGTTACGCCAAAGAAGCTTTCTTT.

The sample holds a few counts of this clonotype. V gene TRBV7-2 combines with J gene TRBJ2-1; D remains unclear. V dropped 8 bases and J dropped 8 bases, with 13 bases sitting between them. This CDR3 is built from 12 residues. Germline CDR1 SGHTA, CDR2 FQGNSA. The CDR3 bases are TGTGCCAGCCGCTCAGGTACGGATGAGCAGTTCTTC. Amino acids: CASRSGTDEQFF. Full variable domain (remainder filled in from reference TRBV7-2 and TRBJ2-1): GAGVSQSPSNKVTEKGKDVELRCDPISGHTALYWYRQSLGQGLEFLIYFQGNSAPDKSGLPSDRFSAERTGGSVSTLTIQRTQQEDSAVYLCASRSGTDEQFFGPGTRLTVL.

This clonotype was picked up a small number of times. The CDR3 reads CASRKDRVHEQYF. For the CDR3, the DNA is TGTGCCAGCAGGAAAGACAGGGTCCACGAGCAGTACTTC. The V and J genes are TRBV6-5 and TRBJ2-7; the match to TRBD1 covers 7 bases. The CDR3 runs to 13 residues. Germline V CDR1 and CDR2: MNHEY, SVGAGI. With 6 bases clipped from V and 5 bases from J, the junction kept 7 bases outside the gene matches.

The chain employs TRBV15 and TRBJ2-1; 7 bases line up with TRBD2. The CDR3 sequence is 14 residues long. The V segment lost 3 bases and the J segment 13 bases; nucleotides outside the gene matches: 12. Germline V gives CDR1 LNHNV, CDR2 YYDKDF (reference sequence). CDR3 bases: TGTGCCACCAGCAGGGATTTGGGGACGGGAGGCCAGTTCTTC. It translates to CATSRDLGTGGQFF.

The chain couples TRBV28 to TRBJ2-7, with a possible D match to TRBD1 (6 bases). Per the germline V gene, CDR1 is MDHEN and CDR2 is SYDVKM. The length of the CDR3 is 14 residues. Between the trimmed V and J ends, which lost 3 bases and 5 bases, there was a span of 14 bases. The CDR3 protein is CASSLSDRTHEQYF. CDR3 bases: TGTGCCAGCAGTTTGTCCGACAGGACCCACGAGCAGTACTTC.

The rearrangement uses TRBV7-9 and TRBJ1-2; D is possibly TRBD1 (6 bases). The CDR3 is 15 amino acids. V was trimmed by 8 bases and J by 3 bases, leaving 19 bases between them. Germline CDR1 SEHNR, CDR2 FQNEAQ (reference sequence). The CDR3 here is CASDRSAVIDYGYTF. In nucleotides, the CDR3 is TGTGCCAGCGACAGGTCGGCTGTGATTGACTATGGCTACACCTTC.

The chain combines TRBV7-9 with TRBJ1-4, with D tentatively TRBD1 (5 bases). Germline loops: CDR1 SEHNR, CDR2 FQNEAQ (reference sequence). The V end lost 5 bases, the J end lost 10 bases, and 8 bases lay between the germline ends. This CDR3 has 11 residues. CDR3 coding DNA: TGTGCCAGCAGCGAAGGGGCAAAACTGTTTTTT. Protein product: CASSEGAKLFF.

This clonotype turned up a few times. The J gene is TRBJ1-5, the V gene TRBV15; D is unresolved. V lost 3 bases to trimming and J lost 2 bases, with 14 bases between them. The CDR3 runs to 16 residues. In germline, CDR1 is LNHNV, CDR2 YYDKDF (reference sequence). CDR3 sequence (DNA): TGTGCCACCAGCAGTGTCCGGGGATCACGCAATCAGCCCCAGCATTTT. It is translated as CATSSVRGSRNQPQHF. The variable domain in full, completed from reference TRBV15 and TRBJ1-5, reads DAMVIQNPRYQVTQFGKPVTLSCSQTLNHNVMYWYQQKSSQAPKLLFHYYDKDFNNEADTPDNFQSRRPNTSFCFLDIRSPGLGDTAMYLCATSSVRGSRNQPQHFGDGTRLSIL.

V and J are TRBV10-3 and TRBJ1-1, with D possibly being TRBD1 (5 bases). Germline assignment: CDR1 ENHRY and CDR2 SYGVKD. The CDR3 length is 14 residues. V was trimmed by 2 bases and J by 0 bases, leaving 7 bases between them. CDR3 nucleotides: TGTGCCATCAGTGAGAGGGGAATGAACACTGAAGCTTTCTTT. It codes for CAISERGMNTEAFF.